Each of the 28 T cell receptor beta chains below was sequenced from the same sample in a study of blood T cells in healthy people across ages. Primed by a sample-barcoded 5' primer and a J-beta primer mix, a second PCR proceeded for about 7 to 11 cycles. TCRdb reprocessed the 5' RACE reads with MiXCR, giving one entry per CDR3 protein. The sample lists fewer than 800,000 distinct CDR3 sequences; under 25% were seen once. The sequenced material came from blood. The receptors here all came from a man aged 65 to 85 in good health.

This clonotype came up once. The V gene is TRBV12-3 or TRBV12-4, the J gene TRBJ1-2; D is possibly TRBD1 (5 bases). The CDR3 is 14 residues long. V was trimmed by 7 bases and J by 4 bases, leaving 16 bases between them. As DNA, the CDR3 is TGTGCCAGCACCTGGGGACTCTCGTCCTATGGCTACACCTTC. This encodes CASTWGLSSYGYTF.

The V and J genes are TRBV2 and TRBJ2-4, with 7 bases identical to TRBD2. There are 14 residues in the CDR3. The germline V gene has CDR1 SNHLY and CDR2 FYNNEI. V dropped 8 bases and J dropped 8; count of bases not matched to a gene: 12. DNA for the CDR3: TGTGCCAGCTCTGCATTGCGGGAGTGGGACATTCAGTACTTC. It codes for CASSALREWDIQYF.

This clonotype was seen at least ten times. The rearrangement links TRBV9 to TRBJ2-2, with 7 positions matching TRBD2. The V gene end was trimmed by 2 bases and the J gene end by 0 bases; junction bases not matched to a gene: 1. This CDR3 spans 15 amino acids. Germline V gives CDR1 SGDLS, CDR2 YYNGEE. The CDR3 loop is CASSVTSSNTGELFF. The CDR3 DNA reads TGTGCCAGCAGCGTGACTAGCTCGAACACCGGGGAGCTGTTTTTT.

This clonotype was counted a few times. The chain uses TRBV5-1 and TRBJ2-7; TRBD2 is a possible D gene (6 bases). V gave up 3 bases and J gave up 5 bases, with 15 bases separating them. This CDR3 region has 14 residues. Germline loops: CDR1 SGHRS, CDR2 YFSETQ. DNA of the CDR3: TGCGCCAGCAGCTCCGGGACTGCTAAGGACGAGCAGTACTTC. Its translation: CASSSGTAKDEQYF.

The table lists this clonotype with a few counts. The chain recombines TRBV12-3 or TRBV12-4 with TRBJ2-5; D unresolved. V was cut by 3 bases and J by 5 bases, with 10 bases left in between. CDR3 length: 13 amino acids. In nucleotides, the CDR3 is TGTGCCAGCAGTTTTGGGCAGCTGGAGACCCAGTACTTC. It codes for CASSFGQLETQYF.

The sample holds a few counts of this clonotype. V gene TRBV6-5 combines with J gene TRBJ1-1; TRBD1 agrees at 7 bases. V dropped 7 bases and J dropped 6; count of bases not matched to a gene: 14. Per the germline V gene, CDR1 is MNHEY and CDR2 is SVGAGI. This CDR3 contains 15 residues. The chain's CDR3 is CASTPPGGRRPEAFF. The CDR3 DNA is TGTGCCAGCACTCCCCCAGGGGGGCGGCGGCCTGAAGCTTTCTTT.

This sequence joins TRBV2 and TRBJ2-3; 14 bases align to TRBD2. This CDR3 spans 17 amino acids. J was trimmed by 4 bases and V by 2 bases; bases with no gene match: 5. Germline V gene lookup returns CDR1 SNHLY and CDR2 FYNNEI. CDR3 DNA: TGTGCCAGCAGTGAAACGGGACTAGCGGGAGTTTCAGATACGCAGTATTTT. Encoded protein: CASSETGLAGVSDTQYF.

This clonotype has a handful of counts. The J gene is TRBJ1-4, the V gene TRBV28; perhaps TRBD1 as D (5 bases). CDR1 MDHEN and CDR2 SYDVKM come from the germline V gene. Trimming pared 5 bases from V and 7 bases from J, leaving 14 bases between. The CDR3 spans 14 residues. CDR3 sequence reads: CASSLPRGGEKLFF. The DNA for the CDR3 is TGTGCCAGCAGTCTCCCTAGGGGCGGTGAAAAACTGTTTTTT.

This clonotype was counted only a few times. The genes are TRBV7-2 and TRBJ2-5; D is perhaps TRBD1 (5 bases). Trimming cost V 4 bases and J 1 base, with 13 bases left between them. The germline V gene encodes CDR1 SGHTA and CDR2 FQGNSA. This CDR3 spans 15 amino acids. CDR3 sequence (DNA): TGTGCCAGCAGCTCGGGCGTTACAGGCCAAGAGACCCAGTACTTC. Translation: CASSSGVTGQETQYF.

This clonotype appeared a few times. The chain recombines TRBV7-2 with TRBJ2-5; weak D call: TRBD2 (6 bases). V lost 1 base and J 1 base, leaving 16 bases between the germline ends. The CDR3 contains 17 residues. Germline-derived CDR1 and CDR2 are SGHTA and FQGNSA. The CDR3 region has the DNA TGTGCCAGCAGCTTAGTGGGGCCTAGCGCCCGCCAAGAGACCCAGTACTTC. This gives the protein CASSLVGPSARQETQYF.

The chain has TRBV5-6 and TRBJ2-3; D unclear. The CDR3 length is 15 residues. Germline CDR1 SGHDT, CDR2 YYEEEE. Trimming pared 6 bases from V and 4 bases from J, leaving 18 bases between. The CDR3 region has the DNA TGTGCCAGCACAACTCCTGGCAGGCTTTCAGATACGCAGTATTTT. This codes for CASTTPGRLSDTQYF.

The sample holds a few counts of this clonotype. This chain uses TRBV7-9 with TRBJ2-1, with D maybe TRBD1 (6 bases). Germline V lookup: CDR1 SEHNR, CDR2 FQNEAQ (reference sequence). CDR3 size: 14 residues. V was shortened by 0 bases and J by 9 bases, with 12 bases between the two germline ends. CDR3 protein: CASSLAGAVGEQFF. CDR3 nucleotides: TGTGCCAGCAGCTTAGCGGGGGCAGTGGGTGAGCAGTTCTTC.

This clonotype was picked up a small number of times. The chain is built from TRBV5-1 and TRBJ1-4; maybe TRBD1 (5 bases). V gave up 1 base and J gave up 2 bases, with 12 bases separating them. The CDR3 covers 16 residues. Germline-derived CDR1 and CDR2 are SGHRS and YFSETQ. The CDR3 DNA reads as TGCGCCAGCAGCTTGATGGCGGCAGGGACTAATGAAAAACTGTTTTTT. Its translation is CASSLMAAGTNEKLFF.

This chain connects TRBV20-1 to TRBJ2-7; D is possibly TRBD1 or TRBD2 (5 bases each). With the DNA end fitting TRBJ2-5 better, the J assignment may be wrong. Looked up from germline, CDR1 is DFQATT and CDR2 is SNEGSKA (reference sequence). The length of the CDR3 is 13 residues. CDR3 protein: CSAGGLVEKTQYF. Written as DNA, the CDR3 is TGCAGTGCTGGGGGTCTAGTCGAAAAGACCCAGTACTTC.

This clonotype was seen a few times. The CDR3 nucleotides read TGTGCCATCAGCAAGGGACTAGCGGGAGACGAGCAGTACTTC. Translating gives CAISKGLAGDEQYF. The gene calls are TRBV10-3 and TRBJ2-7, with TRBD2 matching over 14 bases. The CDR3 is made up of 14 amino acids. Germline V gene lookup returns CDR1 ENHRY and CDR2 SYGVKD. V trimming: 6 bases; J trimming: 5 bases; junction bases outside the gene matches: 3.

The rearrangement joins TRBV20-1 to TRBJ2-5; possibly TRBD1 for D (5 bases). The DNA end is a closer match to TRBJ2-7, so the J assignment may be wrong. The germline V gene encodes CDR1 DFQATT and CDR2 SNEGSKA (reference sequence). CDR3 size: 14 residues. The CDR3 here is CSARDGAGSYEQYF. DNA for the CDR3: TGCAGTGCTAGAGACGGAGCAGGGTCCTACGAGCAGTACTTC.

The rearrangement links TRBV6-1 to TRBJ2-1; TRBD2 aligns across 10 bases. CDR3 length: 19 amino acids. The germline CDR1 and CDR2 sequences are MNHNS and SASEGT. V shed 8 bases and J 0 bases; nucleotides not matched to a gene: 16. CDR3 in amino acids: CASSRGLAGAVNSYNEQFF. DNA for the CDR3: TGTGCCAGCTCGCGGGGGCTAGCGGGAGCTGTCAACTCCTACAATGAGCAGTTCTTC.

V gene TRBV20-1 combines with J gene TRBJ2-5; D is uncertain. V was shortened by 5 bases and J by 3 bases, with 16 bases between the two germline ends. The CDR3 is made up of 14 amino acids. The germline V gene encodes CDR1 DFQATT and CDR2 SNEGSKA (reference sequence). The CDR3 loop is CSAAVVNREETQYF. The CDR3 DNA reads TGCAGTGCTGCCGTGGTGAATAGGGAAGAGACCCAGTACTTC.

The chain uses TRBV2 and TRBJ2-5; 10 positions match TRBD2. The CDR3 runs 15 residues. Germline V gene sequence: CDR1 SNHLY, CDR2 FYNNEI. V dropped 6 bases and J dropped 4; count of bases not matched to a gene: 8. CDR3 region: CASRVSLAGRETQYF. Here the CDR3 DNA reads TGTGCCAGCAGAGTTTCACTAGCGGGGCGAGAGACCCAGTACTTC.

The sample holds a few counts of this clonotype. The V call is TRBV7-2, the J call TRBJ2-7; D call uncertain. CDR3 length equals 12 residues. Germline values: CDR1 SGHTA, CDR2 FQGNSA. V lost 1 base to trimming and J lost 7 bases, with 8 bases between them. CDR3 bases: TGTGCCAGCAGCTTAGGCCGAAGTGAGCAGTACTTC. Its protein is CASSLGRSEQYF.

This clonotype was seen only a few times. This rearrangement joins TRBV20-1 to TRBJ2-5; 12 nucleotides agree with TRBD2. The J call may not be correct, given that the DNA end is closer to TRBJ2-7. This CDR3 has 14 amino acids. Per germline, CDR1 DFQATT and CDR2 SNEGSKA (reference sequence). CDR3 loop: CSAHSASGRDEQYF. CDR3 in DNA: TGCAGTGCTCACTCGGCTAGCGGGAGGGACGAGCAGTACTTC.

The sample holds a few counts of this clonotype. This may arise from a read error, as a much more abundant clone is one base away. The chain links TRBV14 to TRBJ2-3, with D hard to call. Per the germline V gene, CDR1 is SGHDN and CDR2 is FVKESK. V was cut by 4 bases and J by 5 bases, with 10 bases left in between. The CDR3 runs 13 residues. The CDR3 DNA reads as TGTGCCAGCAGCCCTTCTCTAGGAGATACGCAGTATTTT. This codes for CASSPSLGDTQYF. Supplemented by reference TRBV14 and TRBJ2-3, the full variable domain reads EAGVTQFPSHSVIEKGQTVTLRCDPISGHDNLYWYRRVMGKEIKFLLHFVKESKQDESGMPNNRFLAERTGGTYSTLKVQPAELEDSGVYFCASSPSLGDTQYFGPGTRLTVL.

The chain recombines TRBV18 with TRBJ2-1, with D tentatively TRBD2 (6 bases). This CDR3 region has 15 residues. Trimming pared 3 bases from V and 7 bases from J, leaving 16 bases between. Germline V CDR1 and CDR2: KGHSH, LQKENI. The CDR3 DNA reads TGTGCCAGCTCACCGAGCGGGTCTACGAGGAATGAGCAGTTCTTC. Residues: CASSPSGSTRNEQFF.

This clonotype was observed a few times. V is TRBV6-5 and J is TRBJ1-1, with D perhaps TRBD1 (6 bases). The CDR3 is 14 amino acids. Germline V gives CDR1 MNHEY, CDR2 SVGAGI. Trimming shortened V by 5 bases and J by 3 bases, and 13 bases separated the two germline ends. CDR3: CASSVRGRDTEAFF. The CDR3 DNA sequence: TGTGCCAGCAGTGTCAGGGGCAGGGACACTGAAGCTTTCTTT.

J is TRBJ2-6 and V is TRBV2; D gene ambiguous. This CDR3 is built from 14 residues. Per the germline V gene, CDR1 is SNHLY and CDR2 is FYNNEI. V shed 3 bases and J shed 4 bases, with 7 bases lying between them. The CDR3 protein is CASSDYAGANVLTF. For the CDR3, the DNA is TGTGCCAGCAGTGACTACGCGGGGGCCAACGTCCTGACTTTC.

This clonotype was counted between two and nine times. CDR3 loop: CASSNIPEFSNQPQHF. In nucleotides, the CDR3 is TGTGCCAGCAGCAATATACCGGAGTTTAGCAATCAGCCCCAGCATTTT. The chain is built from TRBV21-1 and TRBJ1-5. TRBV21-1 is given as a pseudogene. CDR3 length: 16 amino acids.

This clonotype was detected a few times. The chain has TRBV3-1 and TRBJ2-1; the match to TRBD2 covers 12 bases. The germline V gene has CDR1 LGHDT and CDR2 YNNKEL (reference sequence). The CDR3 length is 16 residues. V trimming: 0 bases; J trimming: 15 bases; junction bases outside the gene matches: 12. The CDR3 nucleotides read TGTGCCAGCAGCCAAGATGGGACTAGCGGGCGCTCCAAGGGGTTCTTC. Translating gives CASSQDGTSGRSKGFF.

DNA of the CDR3: TGCAGCGTTGGCCACCCAGGCAGTTACAATGAGCAGTTCTTC. This codes for CSVGHPGSYNEQFF. The chain carries TRBV29-1 and TRBJ2-1; D gene ambiguous. Germline V gives CDR1 SQVTM, CDR2 ANQGSEA. V was cut by 4 bases and J by 4 bases, with 14 bases left in between. CDR3 length: 14 amino acids.